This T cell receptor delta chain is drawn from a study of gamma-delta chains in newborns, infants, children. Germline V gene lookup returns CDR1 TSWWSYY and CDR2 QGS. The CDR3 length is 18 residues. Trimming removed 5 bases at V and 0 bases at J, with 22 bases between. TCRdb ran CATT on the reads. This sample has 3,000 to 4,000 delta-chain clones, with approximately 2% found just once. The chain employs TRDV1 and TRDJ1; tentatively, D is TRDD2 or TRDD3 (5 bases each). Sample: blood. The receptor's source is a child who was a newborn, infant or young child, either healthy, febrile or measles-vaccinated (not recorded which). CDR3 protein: CALGTTLPVLAYTDKLIF. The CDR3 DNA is TGTGCTCTTGGGACCACCCTACCTGTACTGGCGTACACCGATAAACTCATCTTT.